These T cell receptor beta chains were read from a single sample in a study of T cell responses to AZD1222 COVID-19 vaccine. Libraries were prepared by immunoSEQ multiplex PCR; TCRdb keeps only in-frame clonotypes and omits some of them. The sample yields 70,000 to 90,000 clones, 70% to 90% seen once. Source: peripheral blood, taken 28 days after the second AZD1222 dose. Source of these receptors: an adult who received the AZD1222 COVID-19 vaccine. Both conserved end residues are part of each CDR3. Each record gives: D gene, V gene, J gene, clone size, CDR3 DNA, CDR3 protein. The D gene is left open where the match is weak. Clone sizes are given selectively: once, few, many, or a class where the clone is expanded.

D gene: .
V gene: TRBV7-9
J gene: TRBJ1-4
clone size: .
CDR3 DNA: TGTGCCAGCAGCACAGAGAGAGGACGGCTACCTAATGAAAAACTGTTTTTT
CDR3 protein: CASSTERGRLPNEKLFF

D gene: .
V gene: TRBV6-4
J gene: TRBJ2-1
clone size: .
CDR3 DNA: TGTGCCAGCAGTGAAGAAGGCAGCTCGAGCTCCTACAATGAGCAGTTCTTC
CDR3 protein: CASSEEGSSSSYNEQFF

D gene: .
V gene: TRBV19
J gene: TRBJ1-6
clone size: .
CDR3 DNA: TGTGCCAGTAGGGCAGCCTCCCGCCTCAATTCACCCCTCCACTTT
CDR3 protein: CASRAASRLNSPLHF

D gene: TRBD1
V gene: TRBV12-3/TRBV12-4
J gene: TRBJ1-4
clone size: .
CDR3 DNA: TGTGCCAGCAGTCCCGGACAGGGCCAAAAACTGTTTTTT
CDR3 protein: CASSPGQGQKLFF

D gene: .
V gene: TRBV28
J gene: TRBJ1-5
clone size: .
CDR3 DNA: TGTGCCAGCAGTTTAACCGGGACCTATAGCAATCAGCCCCAGCATTTT
CDR3 protein: CASSLTGTYSNQPQHF

D gene: TRBD1
V gene: TRBV3-1/TRBV3-2
J gene: TRBJ1-2
clone size: .
CDR3 DNA: TGTGCCAGCAGCCAATACAGGGGAATCTATGGCTACACCTTC
CDR3 protein: CASSQYRGIYGYTF

D gene: .
V gene: TRBV11-2
J gene: TRBJ2-7
clone size: .
CDR3 DNA: TGTGCCAGCAGCTTGGTGTCGGGGGGCGGGAGAATCTACGAGCAGTACTTC
CDR3 protein: CASSLVSGGGRIYEQYF

D gene: TRBD1
V gene: TRBV13
J gene: TRBJ1-1
clone size: few
CDR3 DNA: TGTGCCAGCCGACGGGGACAGATGAACACTGAAGCTTTCTTT
CDR3 protein: CASRRGQMNTEAFF

D gene: .
V gene: TRBV19
J gene: TRBJ2-7
clone size: .
CDR3 DNA: TGTGCCAGCTCCAGGGTACCATCCTACGAGCAGTACTTC
CDR3 protein: CASSRVPSYEQYF

D gene: TRBD1
V gene: TRBV7-9
J gene: TRBJ1-2
clone size: .
CDR3 DNA: TGTGCCAGCAGCTTGGATCGCGGACAGGGTCGCTATGGCTACACCTTC
CDR3 protein: CASSLDRGQGRYGYTF

D gene: .
V gene: TRBV6-2/TRBV6-3
J gene: TRBJ1-1
clone size: .
CDR3 DNA: TGTGCCAGCAGTTACCGGCGGGAGACTGAAGCTTTCTTT
CDR3 protein: CASSYRRETEAFF

D gene: TRBD1
V gene: TRBV28
J gene: TRBJ1-4
clone size: .
CDR3 DNA: TGTGCCAGCAGTTCTCAGACAGGGGGTCATGAAAAACTGTTTTTT
CDR3 protein: CASSSQTGGHEKLFF

D gene: TRBD1
V gene: TRBV7-2
J gene: TRBJ1-5
clone size: .
CDR3 DNA: TGTGCCAGCAGCTTAGACAGGGGGTTGAGTCAGCCCCAGCATTTT
CDR3 protein: CASSLDRGLSQPQHF

D gene: .
V gene: TRBV4-3
J gene: TRBJ1-1
clone size: .
CDR3 DNA: TGCGCCAGCAGCCAGGGGGAGAACACTGAAGCTTTCTTT
CDR3 protein: CASSQGENTEAFF

D gene: TRBD1
V gene: TRBV7-9
J gene: TRBJ2-7
clone size: .
CDR3 DNA: TGTGCCAGCAGCCCTTGGGTGAGCCTGAGGCAGGGGGTGTCCTACGAGCAGTACTTC
CDR3 protein: CASSPWVSLRQGVSYEQYF

D gene: .
V gene: TRBV2
J gene: TRBJ2-1
clone size: .
CDR3 DNA: TGTGCCAGCAGTTCCCTCGGCGGGAAAGACAATGAGCAGTTCTTC
CDR3 protein: CASSSLGGKDNEQFF

D gene: .
V gene: TRBV29-1
J gene: TRBJ1-1
clone size: .
CDR3 DNA: TGCAGCGTCGTGAAATTCACTGAAGCTTTCTTT
CDR3 protein: CSVVKFTEAFF

D gene: .
V gene: TRBV19
J gene: TRBJ1-2
clone size: .
CDR3 DNA: TGTGCCAGTAGTATCGCGGCAGGGGATTCCTATGGCTACACCTTC
CDR3 protein: CASSIAAGDSYGYTF

D gene: .
V gene: TRBV12-3/TRBV12-4
J gene: TRBJ2-7
clone size: .
CDR3 DNA: TGTGCCACCGCCCGGGGAGGAGAGCAGTACTTC
CDR3 protein: CATARGGEQYF

D gene: TRBD2
V gene: TRBV5-1
J gene: TRBJ2-1
clone size: .
CDR3 DNA: TGCGCCAGCAGCTTGGGCGGGGGCTACAATGAGCAGTTCTTC
CDR3 protein: CASSLGGGYNEQFF

D gene: .
V gene: TRBV3-1/TRBV3-2
J gene: TRBJ2-5
clone size: .
CDR3 DNA: TGTGCCAGCAGCCAAGAAAGGGTAGGGGAGATCCCCCTGGAGACCCAGTACTTC
CDR3 protein: CASSQERVGEIPLETQYF

D gene: .
V gene: TRBV20-1
J gene: TRBJ2-7
clone size: .
CDR3 DNA: TGCAGTGCTAGGAAGTACGAGCAGTACTTC
CDR3 protein: CSARKYEQYF

D gene: .
V gene: TRBV2
J gene: TRBJ1-2
clone size: .
CDR3 DNA: TGTGCCAGCGCTGGACCGGGGAGCTATGGCTACACCTTC
CDR3 protein: CASAGPGSYGYTF

D gene: .
V gene: TRBV3-1/TRBV3-2
J gene: TRBJ1-1
clone size: .
CDR3 DNA: TGTGCCAGCGGGGCCTTGAACACTGAAGCTTTCTTT
CDR3 protein: CASGALNTEAFF

D gene: TRBD2
V gene: TRBV29-1
J gene: TRBJ2-5
clone size: .
CDR3 DNA: TGCAGCGTTGCGGGACTAGGGAGTCTGGAGACCCAGTACTTC
CDR3 protein: CSVAGLGSLETQYF

D gene: .
V gene: TRBV19
J gene: TRBJ1-2
clone size: .
CDR3 DNA: TGTGCCAGTAGTATAGAAGACAATAAGTGGATCTATGGCTACACCTTC
CDR3 protein: CASSIEDNKWIYGYTF

D gene: TRBD2
V gene: TRBV3-1/TRBV3-2
J gene: TRBJ2-1
clone size: few
CDR3 DNA: TGTGCCAGCAGCCAACGACTAGCTAACTCCTACAATGAGCAGTTCTTC
CDR3 protein: CASSQRLANSYNEQFF

D gene: TRBD1
V gene: TRBV5-1
J gene: TRBJ1-2
clone size: .
CDR3 DNA: TGCGCCAGCAGCACCGGACAGGGGCACGGCTACACCTTC
CDR3 protein: CASSTGQGHGYTF

D gene: .
V gene: TRBV27
J gene: TRBJ1-2
clone size: .
CDR3 DNA: TGTGCCAGCATCAGACGTGGGGGGCTGAACTATGGCTACACCTTC
CDR3 protein: CASIRRGGLNYGYTF

D gene: .
V gene: TRBV28
J gene: TRBJ2-7
clone size: .
CDR3 DNA: TGTGCCAGCAGGGGGGTCTCCTACGAGCAGTACTTC
CDR3 protein: CASRGVSYEQYF

D gene: .
V gene: TRBV1
J gene: TRBJ2-5
clone size: .
CDR3 DNA: TGCACCAGCAGCCAAGGGCAGGCTATTAGGGCAGAGACCCAGTACTTC
CDR3 protein: CTSSQGQAIRAETQYF

D gene: .
V gene: TRBV5-6
J gene: TRBJ2-5
clone size: .
CDR3 DNA: TGTGCCAGCAGCTTGCTACAGGGTATCCAAGAGACCCAGTACTTC
CDR3 protein: CASSLLQGIQETQYF

D gene: .
V gene: TRBV12-5
J gene: TRBJ1-5
clone size: few
CDR3 DNA: TGTGCTAGTGGTTTGGGCCGGCACGGGGGACGGCAGCCCCAGCATTTT
CDR3 protein: CASGLGRHGGRQPQHF

D gene: TRBD2
V gene: TRBV10-1
J gene: TRBJ2-5
clone size: .
CDR3 DNA: TGCGCCAGCAGACTCCTATTGAGCGGGAGGGACGTCTCCCAAGAGACCCAGTACTTC
CDR3 protein: CASRLLLSGRDVSQETQYF

D gene: .
V gene: TRBV29-1
J gene: TRBJ1-1
clone size: .
CDR3 DNA: TGCAGCGTTGTGGCACCCAGGAACACTGAAGCTTTCTTT
CDR3 protein: CSVVAPRNTEAFF

D gene: .
V gene: TRBV28
J gene: TRBJ1-5
clone size: .
CDR3 DNA: TGTGCCAGCAGTTTACATTTGGGAGAAAGGACAAATCAGCCCCAGCATTTT
CDR3 protein: CASSLHLGERTNQPQHF

D gene: TRBD2
V gene: TRBV7-2
J gene: TRBJ2-4
clone size: .
CDR3 DNA: TGTGCCAGCAGCTTAACAGCGGGGGGGAAAAACATTCAGTACTTC
CDR3 protein: CASSLTAGGKNIQYF

D gene: .
V gene: TRBV11-2
J gene: TRBJ1-2
clone size: .
CDR3 DNA: TGTGCCAGCAGCCGGGGACGGACCTTTAACTATGGCTACACCTTC
CDR3 protein: CASSRGRTFNYGYTF

D gene: .
V gene: TRBV5-1
J gene: TRBJ2-1
clone size: .
CDR3 DNA: TGCGCCAGCAGCTTGGAGGACCCAAGCTCCTACAATGAGCAGTTCTTC
CDR3 protein: CASSLEDPSSYNEQFF

D gene: .
V gene: TRBV6-2/TRBV6-3
J gene: TRBJ1-5
clone size: .
CDR3 DNA: TGTGCCAGCAGTCCGGGACCCCGGCCGCCCCAGCATTTT
CDR3 protein: CASSPGPRPPQHF

D gene: .
V gene: TRBV4-3
J gene: TRBJ1-3
clone size: .
CDR3 DNA: TGCGCCAGCAGCCAAGCTTCAGGGGCGGGAAACACCATATATTTT
CDR3 protein: CASSQASGAGNTIYF

D gene: TRBD1
V gene: TRBV24-1
J gene: TRBJ2-6
clone size: .
CDR3 DNA: TGTGCGGCCGGGACAGGACCACTCTCTGGGGCCAACGTCCTGACTTTC
CDR3 protein: CAAGTGPLSGANVLTF

D gene: TRBD1
V gene: TRBV9
J gene: TRBJ2-1
clone size: .
CDR3 DNA: TGTGCCAGCAGCCAAACAGGGGACTCCTACAATGAGCAGTTCTTC
CDR3 protein: CASSQTGDSYNEQFF

D gene: .
V gene: TRBV11-3
J gene: TRBJ1-2
clone size: .
CDR3 DNA: TGTGCCAGCAGCCCCGGTCTGGCTTCGATGGGCTACACCTTC
CDR3 protein: CASSPGLASMGYTF

D gene: .
V gene: TRBV3-1/TRBV3-2
J gene: TRBJ1-1
clone size: .
CDR3 DNA: TGTGCCAGCAGCCAGGACAGTGTTGAAGCTTTCTTT
CDR3 protein: CASSQDSVEAFF

D gene: .
V gene: TRBV7-9
J gene: TRBJ1-2
clone size: .
CDR3 DNA: TGTGCCAGCAGCTACGATATTTGGCGTGGCTACACCTTC
CDR3 protein: CASSYDIWRGYTF

D gene: .
V gene: TRBV28
J gene: TRBJ2-1
clone size: once
CDR3 DNA: TGTGCCAGCATCCGAGGGAGCTCCTACAATGAGCAGTTCTTC
CDR3 protein: CASIRGSSYNEQFF

D gene: .
V gene: TRBV28
J gene: TRBJ2-7
clone size: .
CDR3 DNA: TGTGCCAGCACCCTACCGACTAGTGGTTCCCACGAGCAGTACTTC
CDR3 protein: CASTLPTSGSHEQYF

D gene: .
V gene: TRBV9
J gene: TRBJ1-2
clone size: .
CDR3 DNA: TGTGCCAGCAGCCCCGAGGCAGCGAACTATGGCTACACCTTC
CDR3 protein: CASSPEAANYGYTF

D gene: .
V gene: TRBV5-4
J gene: TRBJ2-1
clone size: .
CDR3 DNA: TGTGCCAGCAGCTTTTTTGGCAACTACAATGAGCAGTTCTTC
CDR3 protein: CASSFFGNYNEQFF

D gene: .
V gene: TRBV28
J gene: TRBJ1-1
clone size: .
CDR3 DNA: TGTGCCAGCAACCCACCGGGGAACACTGAAGCTTTCTTT
CDR3 protein: CASNPPGNTEAFF

D gene: TRBD1
V gene: TRBV9
J gene: TRBJ1-6
clone size: once
CDR3 DNA: TGTGCCAGCAGCGCCCGACAGGGGGCGAATTTAGATAATTCACCCCTCCACTTT
CDR3 protein: CASSARQGANLDNSPLHF

D gene: .
V gene: TRBV28
J gene: TRBJ1-5
clone size: .
CDR3 DNA: TGTGCCAGCACCCCGGGGCTAGGAAGCAATCAGCCCCAGCATTTT
CDR3 protein: CASTPGLGSNQPQHF